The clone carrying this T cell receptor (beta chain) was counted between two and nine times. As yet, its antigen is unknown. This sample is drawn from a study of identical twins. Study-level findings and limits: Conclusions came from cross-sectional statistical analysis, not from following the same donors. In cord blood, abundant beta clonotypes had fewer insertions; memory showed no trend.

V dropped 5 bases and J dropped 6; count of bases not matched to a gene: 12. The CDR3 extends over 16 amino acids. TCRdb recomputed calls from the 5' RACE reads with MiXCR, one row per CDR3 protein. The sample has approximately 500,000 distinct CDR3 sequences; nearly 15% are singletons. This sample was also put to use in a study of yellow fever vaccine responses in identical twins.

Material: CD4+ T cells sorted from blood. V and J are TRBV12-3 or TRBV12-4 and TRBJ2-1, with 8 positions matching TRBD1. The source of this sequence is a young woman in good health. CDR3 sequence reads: CASSPPPGTGSNEQFF. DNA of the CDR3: TGTGCCAGCAGTCCTCCTCCCGGGACAGGTTCCAATGAGCAGTTCTTC.